What follows describes a single T cell receptor (beta chain). Its cognate antigen is unknown. The table came from immunoSEQ multiplex PCR; TCRdb's copy has only in-frame clones and leaves some out. The sample lists under 150,000 clones, less than 90% seen once, with 6.5% to 9.5% in the top ten. The sample comes from a study of T cell responses to AZD1222 COVID-19 vaccine. General study points: Seropositivity was recorded at baseline in only 6 or 7 AZD1222 recipients. The study found vaccine-associated CD4 TCRs spanning spike, dominant at 160-218 and 743-854. Most donors were white British and more were female, and clonal diversity was possibly underestimated. Sampling captured repertoires only after the peak T cell response.

The germline V gene has CDR1 ENHRY and CDR2 SYGVKD. CDR3 length: 17 residues. With V trimmed by 0 bases and J by 0 bases, 5 bases remained unmatched. The TCR comes from an adult in good health. Sequenced here: peripheral blood, sampled on day 0 of AZD1222 vaccination. The chain recombines TRBV10-3 with TRBJ1-1; TRBD1 matches 9 bases. CDR3 in amino acids: CAISESATGGMNTEAFF. The CDR3 DNA reads TGTGCCATCAGTGAGTCAGCGACAGGGGGTATGAACACTGAAGCTTTCTTT.